This entry concerns a single T cell receptor (beta chain). In the original analysis: Researchers report that nucleated cell counts were estimated from reference gene primer amplification. The assay was immunoSEQ multiplex PCR, and TCRdb's table has in-frame clones only and misses some. The DNA was the basis for D and trimming; V, J and clone size are from that table. In the table there are fewer than 700,000 clones, 85% to 90% of which are singletons. This entry is derived from a study of blood T cell repertoires in COVID-19. V dropped 4 bases and J dropped 5; count of bases not matched to a gene: 13. This CDR3 has 16 amino acids. Looked up from germline, CDR1 is SGHDT and CDR2 is YYEEEE.

This clonotype originated in a woman aged 50 to 60 with COVID-19, enrolled during active disease. The chain carries TRBV5-6 and TRBJ2-3, with TRBD1 matching over 7 bases. What was sequenced was peripheral blood. DNA for the CDR3: TGTGCCAGCAGCCCCCAGACAGGGTTCCTCGGAGATACGCAGTATTTT. As protein: CASSPQTGFLGDTQYF.